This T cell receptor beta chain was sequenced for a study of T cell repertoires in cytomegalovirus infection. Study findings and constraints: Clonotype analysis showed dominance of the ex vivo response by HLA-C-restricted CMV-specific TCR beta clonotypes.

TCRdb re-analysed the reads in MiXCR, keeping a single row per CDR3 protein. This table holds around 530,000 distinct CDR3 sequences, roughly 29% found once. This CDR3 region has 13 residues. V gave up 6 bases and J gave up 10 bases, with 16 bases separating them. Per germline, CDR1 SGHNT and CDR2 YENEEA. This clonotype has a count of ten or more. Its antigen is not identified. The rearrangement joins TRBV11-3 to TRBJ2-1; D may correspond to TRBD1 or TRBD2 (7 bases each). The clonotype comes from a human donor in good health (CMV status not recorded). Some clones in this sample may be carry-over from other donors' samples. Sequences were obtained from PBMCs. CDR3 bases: TGTGCCAGCAGACCAGGGGGGGCTCGGGAGCAGTTCTTC. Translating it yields CASRPGGAREQFF.